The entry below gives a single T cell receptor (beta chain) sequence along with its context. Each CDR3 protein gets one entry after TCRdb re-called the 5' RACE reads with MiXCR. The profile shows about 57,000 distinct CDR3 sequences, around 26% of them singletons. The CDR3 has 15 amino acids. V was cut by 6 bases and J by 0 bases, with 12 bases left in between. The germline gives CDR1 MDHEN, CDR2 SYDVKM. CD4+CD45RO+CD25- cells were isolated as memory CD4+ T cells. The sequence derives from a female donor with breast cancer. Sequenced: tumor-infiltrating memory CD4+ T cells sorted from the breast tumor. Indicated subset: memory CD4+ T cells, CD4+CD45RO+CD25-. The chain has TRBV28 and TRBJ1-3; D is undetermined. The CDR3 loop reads CASSPKFISGNTIYF. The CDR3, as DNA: TGTGCCAGCAGCCCTAAGTTTATCTCTGGAAACACCATATATTTT.